Following are 21 T cell receptor beta chains from one sample sequenced in a study of cytomegalovirus exposure and HLA in healthy donors. 13 Jbeta primers and 60 Vbeta primers were used for the PCR. Here immunoSEQ multiplex PCR was the method, and the copy in TCRdb shows in-frame clones only, minus some. Of around 86,000 clones listed, approximately 7.7% are singletons. Source material: PBMCs. Receptor source: a man aged 50 to 59 in good health and CMV-seronegative.

This clone has a handful of counts. The J gene is TRBJ2-1, the V gene TRBV10-2; maybe TRBD2 (6 bases). There are 14 residues in the CDR3. Between the trimmed V and J ends, which lost 6 bases and 7 bases, there was a span of 16 bases. In germline, CDR1 is WSHSY, CDR2 SAAADI. Written as DNA, the CDR3 is TGCGCCAGCAGGTTGAGTGGGGGGTTGAATGAGCAGTTCTTC. Its translation is CASRLSGGLNEQFF.

This clone showed up just a few times. The gene calls are TRBV6-1 and TRBJ2-3; D may be TRBD1 (5 bases). The germline V gene has CDR1 MNHNS and CDR2 SASEGT. V was shortened by 0 bases and J by 11 bases, with 12 bases between the two germline ends. CDR3 length: 13 residues. This chain's CDR3 is CASSEARDSKQYF. CDR3 bases: TGTGCCAGCAGTGAAGCGAGAGACAGCAAGCAGTATTTT.

This chain uses TRBV7-9 with TRBJ2-7, with 7 bases aligning to TRBD1. The ends lost 4 bases at V and 5 bases at J; junction bases unmatched: 14. CDR3 size: 16 residues. Germline V gene lookup returns CDR1 SEHNR and CDR2 FQNEAQ (reference sequence). The DNA of the CDR3 is TGTGCCAGCAGCTCCCCTCCCGGGACAGCGTATCACGAGCAGTACTTC. This codes for CASSSPPGTAYHEQYF.

Only a few counts were recorded for this clone. The J gene is TRBJ2-3, the V gene TRBV5-1, with 8 bases identical to TRBD2. Germline V gene sequence: CDR1 SGHRS, CDR2 YFSETQ. The CDR3 covers 17 residues. The V gene end was trimmed by 4 bases and the J gene end by 4 bases; junction bases not matched to a gene: 14. CDR3 DNA: TGCGCCAGCAGCGAACTACCCATAGCGGGGACGGCAGATACGCAGTATTTT. Its translation: CASSELPIAGTADTQYF.

This chain uses TRBV5-1 with TRBJ2-5; 10 bases agree with TRBD2. With 5 bases clipped from V and 4 bases from J, the junction kept 8 bases outside the gene matches. The V gene's germline CDR1 is SGHRS and CDR2 YFSETQ. CDR3 size: 15 residues. The CDR3 protein is CASSFGLAVRETQYF. The CDR3 region has the DNA TGCGCCAGCAGTTTCGGACTAGCGGTTAGAGAGACCCAGTACTTC.

This clone was seen a handful of times. This chain uses TRBV5-4 with TRBJ2-5; 7 bases align to TRBD2. CDR1 is SGHNT, CDR2 YYREEE, per germline (reference sequence). The CDR3 runs to 15 residues. The ends lost 4 bases at V and 5 bases at J; junction bases unmatched: 11. CDR3 coding DNA: TGTGCCAGCAGCGGAACTAGCGTAGAGGGGGAGACCCAGTACTTC. Its protein is CASSGTSVEGETQYF.

This clone showed up many times. J is TRBJ2-2 and V is TRBV7-3; D may be TRBD1 (6 bases). V lost 1 base and J lost 7, with 10 bases in between. The germline V gene encodes CDR1 SGHTA and CDR2 FQGTGA. The CDR3 is 14 residues long. This CDR3 reads CASSLSGGFGELFF. For the CDR3, the DNA is TGTGCCAGCAGCTTAAGTGGGGGCTTCGGGGAGCTGTTTTTT.

The chain links TRBV19 to TRBJ2-5; the D gene is possibly TRBD1 (6 bases). CDR1 and CDR2 (germline): LNHDA, SQIVND (reference sequence). The CDR3 spans 13 residues. The V and J ends lost 9 bases and 5 bases respectively, with 16 bases between them. The CDR3 bases are TGTGCCAGCCTAGGGCCCCAGGGGGAGACCCAGTACTTC. This translates into CASLGPQGETQYF.

This clone appeared a few times. The chain uses TRBV5-1 and TRBJ2-3; TRBD2 is a possible D gene (6 bases). With 4 bases removed from V and 0 bases from J, the gap between germline ends came to 12 bases. Per germline, CDR1 SGHRS and CDR2 YFSETQ. This CDR3 is 15 amino acids long. CDR3 coding DNA: TGCGCCAGCAGCCCCGGGAGACAGAGCACAGATACGCAGTATTTT. Amino acids: CASSPGRQSTDTQYF.

This clone was picked up a small number of times. The V and J genes are TRBV5-1 and TRBJ2-1; 9 bases line up with TRBD1. This CDR3 comprises 15 residues. Germline CDR1 and CDR2: SGHRS and YFSETQ. The ends lost 6 bases at V and 6 bases at J; junction bases unmatched: 10. The CDR3 DNA reads TGCGCCAGCACCCGGACAGGGGAGCCCTCCAATGAGCAGTTCTTC. Protein: CASTRTGEPSNEQFF.

The chain combines TRBV6-5 with TRBJ2-7, with a weak D call TRBD2 (6 bases). CDR3 size: 15 residues. Trimming shortened V by 6 bases and J by 0 bases, and 15 bases separated the two germline ends. The germline V gene has CDR1 MNHEY and CDR2 SVGAGI. The CDR3: CASSPGGLSSYEQYF. For the CDR3, the DNA is TGTGCCAGCAGCCCAGGAGGGTTGAGCTCCTACGAGCAGTACTTC.

Only a few counts were recorded for this clone. The chain combines TRBV5-4 with TRBJ2-3; tentative D call: TRBD2 (7 bases). This CDR3 has 14 residues. The germline V gene has CDR1 SGHNT and CDR2 YYREEE (reference sequence). V was shortened by 2 bases and J by 3 bases, with 10 bases between the two germline ends. The CDR3 spells CASSFAGATDTQYF. CDR3 sequence (DNA): TGTGCCAGCAGCTTTGCGGGGGCGACAGATACGCAGTATTTT.

The chain joins TRBV7-8 to TRBJ1-3, with D possibly matching TRBD1 (6 bases). The CDR3 is made up of 15 amino acids. Trimming left V 5 bases short and J 0 bases short, with 11 bases between. The germline CDR1 and CDR2 sequences are SGHVS and FQNEAQ. Here the CDR3 reads CASSRTVLSGNTIYF. CDR3 bases: TGTGCCAGCAGCCGGACAGTTCTCTCTGGAAACACCATATATTTT.

This clone occurred a few times. One junction end disagrees with the germline gene, perhaps due to a read error. The chain employs TRBV5-1 and TRBJ1-2, with TRBD1 identical over 7 bases. Germline V lookup: CDR1 SGHRS, CDR2 YFSETQ. This CDR3 contains 12 residues. CDR3 loop: CLRTGYNYGYTF. The CDR3 DNA follows: TGTTTAAGGACAGGTTACAACTATGGCTACACCTTC.

The V gene is TRBV5-4, the J gene TRBJ2-1; weak D call: TRBD2 (5 bases). Trimming pared 3 bases from V and 0 bases from J, leaving 10 bases between. The CDR3 is made up of 15 amino acids. Germline CDR1 is SGHNT and CDR2 is YYREEE (reference sequence). Here the CDR3 reads CASSSEVLSYNEQFF. The CDR3 coding sequence is TGTGCCAGCAGCTCGGAGGTCCTCTCCTACAATGAGCAGTTCTTC.

The chain joins TRBV18 to TRBJ1-2, with a tentative D call TRBD1 (5 bases). Trimming cost V 3 bases and J 4 bases, with 9 bases left between them. Germline CDR1 is KGHSH and CDR2 is LQKENI. This CDR3 comprises 13 residues. CDR3 region: CASSPDKRYGYTF. The DNA of the CDR3 is TGTGCCAGCTCACCGGACAAACGCTATGGCTACACCTTC. The full variable domain, rest sourced from reference TRBV18 and TRBJ1-2, is NAGVMQNPRHLVRRRGQEARLRCSPMKGHSHVYWYRQLPEEGLKFMVYLQKENIIDESGMPKERFSAEFPKEGPSILRIQQVVRGDSAAYFCASSPDKRYGYTFGSGTRLTVV.

The rearrangement uses TRBV7-2 and TRBJ2-5, with D perhaps TRBD2 (6 bases). Germline CDR1 and CDR2: SGHTA and FQGNSA. The ends were cut back, 2 bases at V and 1 base at J, with 17 bases in the middle. The CDR3 has 17 amino acids. The CDR3 nucleotides are TGTGCCAGCAGCTTAAAGTTCGGGACTTTCGCCCAAGAGACCCAGTACTTC. Translation: CASSLKFGTFAQETQYF.

V usage is TRBV11-2 and J usage is TRBJ2-5; 9 nucleotides align to TRBD1. Germline V gives CDR1 SGHAT, CDR2 FQNNGV. This CDR3 comprises 15 residues. The trim removed 6 bases at V and 3 bases at J, leaving 8 bases unmatched. CDR3 nucleotide sequence: TGTGCCAGCAGTCTTAGGGACAGGGAGGAAGAGACCCAGTACTTC. Translating it yields CASSLRDREEETQYF.

This clone has a handful of counts. The V call is TRBV6-5, the J call TRBJ1-1, with no clear D. V lost 2 bases and J lost 3, with 16 bases in between. Germline CDR1 MNHEY, CDR2 SVGAGI. The CDR3 is made up of 16 amino acids. CDR3 nucleotide sequence: TGTGCCAGCAGTTACGACCTTAAAGGCAGGTACACTGAAGCTTTCTTT. Translated, it gives CASSYDLKGRYTEAFF.

This clone was seen a few times. V usage is TRBV4-3 and J usage is TRBJ2-1; TRBD2 agrees at 8 bases. Germline V gene sequence: CDR1 LGHNA, CDR2 YSLEER. The CDR3 consists of 15 residues. V shed 0 bases, J shed 9 bases, and the junction held 7 bases outside the gene matches. The chain's CDR3 is CASSQDPGGPGEQFF. The CDR3 DNA follows: TGCGCCAGCAGCCAAGATCCGGGAGGGCCAGGTGAGCAGTTCTTC.

V is TRBV11-2 and J is TRBJ2-3; 7 bases match TRBD2. Trimming cost V 2 bases and J 6 bases; bases outside gene matches: 11. The CDR3 sequence is 16 residues long. Germline values: CDR1 SGHAT, CDR2 FQNNGV. The CDR3 here is CASSLTAGVLGDTQYF. The DNA of the CDR3 is TGTGCCAGCAGCTTAACGGCGGGAGTCCTTGGGGATACGCAGTATTTT.